This TCR beta chain was captured by sequencing in a study of T-cell reconstitution after alpha-beta-depleted transplantation in children. During its preparation, the TCRbeta library received unique molecular identifiers. Via MiXCR, TCRdb re-called the PCR reads, giving one row per CDR3 protein. The sample shows around 450,000 distinct CDR3 sequences, 43% of them seen only once. This specimen was PBMCs, taken before TCRalphabeta/CD19-depleted stem cell transplant. The sequence was collected from a girl aged 2 to 9 with aplastic anemia, due to receive a stem cell transplant.

The CDR3 bases are TGTGCCATCAGTGAGCCTCAGGGGGCACAGGCAAGCACAGATACGCAGTATTTT. Translating it yields CAISEPQGAQASTDTQYF. The V call is TRBV10-3, the J call TRBJ2-3; 8 bases align to TRBD1. The V segment lost 2 bases and the J segment 0 bases; nucleotides outside the gene matches: 10. This CDR3 contains 18 residues. Germline V gene data show CDR1 as ENHRY and CDR2 as SYGVKD.